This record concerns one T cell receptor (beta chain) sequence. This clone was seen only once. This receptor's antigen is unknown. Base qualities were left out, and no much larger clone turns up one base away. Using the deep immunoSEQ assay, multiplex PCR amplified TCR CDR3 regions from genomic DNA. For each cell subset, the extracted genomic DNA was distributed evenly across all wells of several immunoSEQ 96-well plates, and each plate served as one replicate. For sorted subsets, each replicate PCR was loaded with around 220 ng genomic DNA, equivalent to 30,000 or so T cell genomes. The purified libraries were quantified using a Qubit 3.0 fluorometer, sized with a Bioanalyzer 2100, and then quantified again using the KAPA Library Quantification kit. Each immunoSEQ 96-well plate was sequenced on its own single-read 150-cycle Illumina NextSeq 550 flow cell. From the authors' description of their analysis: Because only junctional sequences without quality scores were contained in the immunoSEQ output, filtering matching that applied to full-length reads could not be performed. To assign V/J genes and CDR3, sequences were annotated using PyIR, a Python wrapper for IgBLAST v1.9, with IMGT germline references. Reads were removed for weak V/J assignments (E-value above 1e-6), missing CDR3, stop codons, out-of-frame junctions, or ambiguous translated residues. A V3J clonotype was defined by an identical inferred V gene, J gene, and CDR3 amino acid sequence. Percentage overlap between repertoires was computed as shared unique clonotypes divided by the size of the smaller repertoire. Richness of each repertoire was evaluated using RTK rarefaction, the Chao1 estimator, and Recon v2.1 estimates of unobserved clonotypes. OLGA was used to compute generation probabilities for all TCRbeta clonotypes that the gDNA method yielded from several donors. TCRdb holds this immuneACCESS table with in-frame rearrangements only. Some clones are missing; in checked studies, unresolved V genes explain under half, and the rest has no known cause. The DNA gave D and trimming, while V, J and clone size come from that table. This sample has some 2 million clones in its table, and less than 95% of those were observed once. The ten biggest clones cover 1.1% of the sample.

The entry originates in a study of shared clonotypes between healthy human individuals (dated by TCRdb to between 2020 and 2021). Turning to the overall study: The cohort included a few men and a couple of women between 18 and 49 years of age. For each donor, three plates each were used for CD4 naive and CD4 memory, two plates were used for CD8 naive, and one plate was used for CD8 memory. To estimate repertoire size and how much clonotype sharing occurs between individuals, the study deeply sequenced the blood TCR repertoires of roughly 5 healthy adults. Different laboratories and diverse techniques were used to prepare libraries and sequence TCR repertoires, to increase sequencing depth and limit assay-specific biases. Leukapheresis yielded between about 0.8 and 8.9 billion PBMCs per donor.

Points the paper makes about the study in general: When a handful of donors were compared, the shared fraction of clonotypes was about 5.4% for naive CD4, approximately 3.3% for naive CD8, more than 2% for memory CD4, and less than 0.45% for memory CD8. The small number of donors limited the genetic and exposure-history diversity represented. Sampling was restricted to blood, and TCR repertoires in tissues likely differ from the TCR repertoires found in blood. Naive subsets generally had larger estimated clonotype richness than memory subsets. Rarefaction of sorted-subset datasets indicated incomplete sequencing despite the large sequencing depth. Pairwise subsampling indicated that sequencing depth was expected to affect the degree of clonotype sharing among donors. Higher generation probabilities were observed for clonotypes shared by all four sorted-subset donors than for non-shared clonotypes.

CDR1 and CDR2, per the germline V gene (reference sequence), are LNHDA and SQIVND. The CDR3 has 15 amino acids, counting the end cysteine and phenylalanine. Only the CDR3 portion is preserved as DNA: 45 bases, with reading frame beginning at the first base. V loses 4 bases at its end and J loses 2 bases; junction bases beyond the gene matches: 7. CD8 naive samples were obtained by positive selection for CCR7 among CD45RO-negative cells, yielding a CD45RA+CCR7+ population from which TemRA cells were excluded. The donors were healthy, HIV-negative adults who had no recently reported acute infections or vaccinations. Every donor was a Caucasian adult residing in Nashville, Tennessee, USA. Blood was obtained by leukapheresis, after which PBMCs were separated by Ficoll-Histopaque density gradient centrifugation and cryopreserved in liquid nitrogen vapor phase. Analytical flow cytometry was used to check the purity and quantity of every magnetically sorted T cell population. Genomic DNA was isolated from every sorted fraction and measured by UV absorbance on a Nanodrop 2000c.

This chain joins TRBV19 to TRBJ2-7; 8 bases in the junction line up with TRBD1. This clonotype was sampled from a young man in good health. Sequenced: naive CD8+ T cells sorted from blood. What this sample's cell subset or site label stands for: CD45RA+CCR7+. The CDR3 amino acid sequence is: CASSTRLTGAYEQYF. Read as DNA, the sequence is TGTGCCAGTAGTACTCGATTGACAGGGGCCTACGAGCAGTACTTC.